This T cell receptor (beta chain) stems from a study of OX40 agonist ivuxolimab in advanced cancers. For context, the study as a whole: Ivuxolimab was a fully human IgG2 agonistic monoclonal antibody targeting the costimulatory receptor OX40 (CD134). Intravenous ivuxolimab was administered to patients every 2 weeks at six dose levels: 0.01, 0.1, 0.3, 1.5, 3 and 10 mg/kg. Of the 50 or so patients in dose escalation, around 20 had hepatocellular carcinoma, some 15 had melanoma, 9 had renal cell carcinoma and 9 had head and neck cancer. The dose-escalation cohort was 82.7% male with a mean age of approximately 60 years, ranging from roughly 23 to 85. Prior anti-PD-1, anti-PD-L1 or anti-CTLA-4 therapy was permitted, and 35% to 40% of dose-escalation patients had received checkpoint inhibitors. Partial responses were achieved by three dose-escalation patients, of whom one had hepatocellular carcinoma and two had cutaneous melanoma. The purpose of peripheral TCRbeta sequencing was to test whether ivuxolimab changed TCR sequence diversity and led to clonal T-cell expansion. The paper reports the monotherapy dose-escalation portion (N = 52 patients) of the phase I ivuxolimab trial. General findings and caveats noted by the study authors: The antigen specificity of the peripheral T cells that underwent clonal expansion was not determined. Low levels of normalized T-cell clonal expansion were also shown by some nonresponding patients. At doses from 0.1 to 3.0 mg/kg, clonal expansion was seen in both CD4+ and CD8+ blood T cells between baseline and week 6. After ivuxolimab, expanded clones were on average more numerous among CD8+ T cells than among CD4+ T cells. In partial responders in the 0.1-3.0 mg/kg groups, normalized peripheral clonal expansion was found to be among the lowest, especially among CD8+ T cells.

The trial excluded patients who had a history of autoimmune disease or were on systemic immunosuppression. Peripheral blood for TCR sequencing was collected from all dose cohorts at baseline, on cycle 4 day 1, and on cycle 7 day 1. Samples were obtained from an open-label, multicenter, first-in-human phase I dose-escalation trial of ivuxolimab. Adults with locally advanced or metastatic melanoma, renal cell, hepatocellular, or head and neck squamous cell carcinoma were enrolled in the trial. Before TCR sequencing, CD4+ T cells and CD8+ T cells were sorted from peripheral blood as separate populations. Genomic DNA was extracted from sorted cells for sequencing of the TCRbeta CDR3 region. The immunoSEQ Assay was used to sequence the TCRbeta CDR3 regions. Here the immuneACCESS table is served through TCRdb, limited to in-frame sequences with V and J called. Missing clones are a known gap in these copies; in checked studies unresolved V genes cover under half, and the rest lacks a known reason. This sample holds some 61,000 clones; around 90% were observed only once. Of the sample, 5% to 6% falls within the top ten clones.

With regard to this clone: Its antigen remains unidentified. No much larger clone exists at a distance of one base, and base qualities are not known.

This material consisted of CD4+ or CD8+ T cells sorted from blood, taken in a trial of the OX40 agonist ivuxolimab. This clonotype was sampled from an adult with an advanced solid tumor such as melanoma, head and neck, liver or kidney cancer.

The CDR3: CASTRAGSSYNEQFF. The DNA reads TGTGCCAGCACCCGAGCGGGTAGCTCCTACAATGAGCAGTTCTTC. The chain uses TRBV6-5 and TRBJ2-1, and the D gene may be TRBD2, 6 bases matching. Trimming costs V 7 bases and J 0 bases, and their ends lie 13 bases apart. The CDR3 has 15 amino acids, counting the end cysteine and phenylalanine. Just CDR3 DNA is preserved here, 45 bases in frame from base 1. The germline V gene provides CDR1 MNHEY and CDR2 SVGAGI.